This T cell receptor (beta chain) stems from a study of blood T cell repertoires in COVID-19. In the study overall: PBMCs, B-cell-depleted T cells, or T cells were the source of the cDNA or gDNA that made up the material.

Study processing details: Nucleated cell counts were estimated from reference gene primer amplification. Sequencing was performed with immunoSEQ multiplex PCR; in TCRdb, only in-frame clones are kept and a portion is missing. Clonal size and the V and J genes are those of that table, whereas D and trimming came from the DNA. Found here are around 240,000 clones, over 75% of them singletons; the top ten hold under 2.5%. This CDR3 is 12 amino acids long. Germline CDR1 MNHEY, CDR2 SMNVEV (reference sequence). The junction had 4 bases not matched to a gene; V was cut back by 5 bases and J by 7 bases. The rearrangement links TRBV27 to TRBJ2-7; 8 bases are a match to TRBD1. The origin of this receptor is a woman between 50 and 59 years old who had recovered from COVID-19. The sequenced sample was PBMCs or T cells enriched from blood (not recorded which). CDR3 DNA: TGTGCCAGCAGTCAGGGGGCGGGTGAGCAGTACTTC. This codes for CASSQGAGEQYF.